These 23 T cell receptor beta chains were all obtained from the same sample, sequenced in a study of cytomegalovirus exposure and HLA in healthy donors. PCR was performed using 60 Vbeta and 13 Jbeta primers. The table came from immunoSEQ multiplex PCR; TCRdb's copy has only in-frame clones and leaves some out. Seen here are 150,000 or so clones, about 80% observed once, and the top ten hold about 13%. Sequences were obtained from PBMCs. Source of these receptors: a man aged 40-50 years in good health and CMV-seropositive.

The chain combines TRBV7-2 with TRBJ2-7; 8 nucleotides align to TRBD2. The germline gives CDR1 SGHTA, CDR2 FQGNSA. Unmatched junction bases numbered 9, after V lost 5 bases and J lost 3 bases. There are 15 residues in the CDR3. The DNA for the CDR3 is TGTGCCAGCAGCAAACTTGGACTAGCCGTCTACGAGCAGTACTTC. This sequence encodes CASSKLGLAVYEQYF.

The chain is built from TRBV9 and TRBJ1-4; 7 bases map to TRBD1. The germline V gene has CDR1 SGDLS and CDR2 YYNGEE. This CDR3 contains 17 residues. After removal of 3 bases from V and 3 bases from J, the junction contained 11 bases not matched to a gene. CDR3 DNA: TGTGCCAGCAGCGAATGGGCAGGGGGTATATCTAATGAAAAACTGTTTTTT. Translation gives CASSEWAGGISNEKLFF.

This chain links TRBV7-9 with TRBJ1-4; D is possibly TRBD1 (5 bases). The CDR3 is made up of 14 amino acids. V dropped 1 base and J dropped 7 bases, with 10 bases sitting between them. From germline, CDR1 is SEHNR and CDR2 FQNEAQ (reference sequence). CDR3 sequence reads: CASSLGQGGEKLFF. DNA of the CDR3: TGTGCCAGCAGCTTAGGGCAGGGTGGTGAAAAACTGTTTTTT.

The J gene is TRBJ1-1, the V gene TRBV5-4; a weak D match, TRBD1 (5 bases). Germline lookup yields CDR1 SGHNT and CDR2 YYREEE (reference sequence). V shed 0 bases and J shed 3 bases, with 12 bases lying between them. The CDR3 loop spans 15 amino acids. CDR3 sequence (DNA): TGTGCCAGCAGCTTGGCGGGGTGGGGGGACACTGAAGCTTTCTTT. Protein sequence: CASSLAGWGDTEAFF.

This clone was counted a single time. The rearrangement uses TRBV6-4 and TRBJ2-7; no definite D call. V was clipped by 6 bases and J by 4 bases, with 22 bases between them. From germline, CDR1 is MRHNA and CDR2 SNTAGT. The CDR3 length is 16 residues. The CDR3 region is CASRKPGPLESYEQYF. The CDR3, as DNA: TGTGCCAGCAGGAAGCCCGGTCCCCTCGAGTCTTACGAGCAGTACTTC.

The chain is built from TRBV21-1 and TRBJ2-3; the table's D call, TRBD2, was not checked against the DNA. TRBV21-1 is a recognized pseudogene. The CDR3 consists of 13 residues. The CDR3 coding sequence is TGTGCCAGCGCTTCGCGGGAGGAAGATACGCAGTATTTT. Its protein product is CASASREEDTQYF.

V usage is TRBV7-8 and J usage is TRBJ2-5, with TRBD1 matching over 8 bases. The length of the CDR3 is 14 residues. Germline V lookup: CDR1 SGHVS, CDR2 FQNEAQ. V lost 5 bases, J lost 2 bases, and 4 bases stayed unmatched. The CDR3 DNA reads TGTGCCAGCAGCCATTGGACAGGGCAAGAGACCCAGTACTTC. Translated: CASSHWTGQETQYF.

V usage is TRBV25-1 and J usage is TRBJ2-3, with 9 bases that match TRBD1. The ends lost 4 bases at V and 6 bases at J; junction bases unmatched: 5. The germline CDR1 and CDR2 sequences are MGHDK and SYGVNS. The length of the CDR3 is 14 residues. This CDR3 is CASSGTGVADTQYF. DNA of the CDR3: TGTGCCAGCAGTGGGACAGGGGTGGCGGATACGCAGTATTTT.

The chain combines TRBV29-1 with TRBJ2-3; D is uncertain. The CDR3 is 11 residues long. V was clipped by 7 bases and J by 1 base, with 6 bases between them. Looked up from germline, CDR1 is SQVTM and CDR2 is ANQGSEA. The CDR3 reads CSASGTDTQYF. Written as DNA, the CDR3 is TGCAGCGCCAGTGGCACAGATACGCAGTATTTT.

In this sample, this clone turned up once. The chain employs TRBV7-9 and TRBJ2-1; tentatively, D is TRBD1 (6 bases). Germline values: CDR1 SEHNR, CDR2 FQNEAQ (reference sequence). V lost 5 bases to trimming and J lost 6 bases, with 26 bases between them. This CDR3 spans 18 amino acids. The CDR3 coding sequence is TGTGCCAGCAGCCCACCATGGGGCCGGGATCAGGGGTTCAATGAGCAGTTCTTC. Amino acids: CASSPPWGRDQGFNEQFF.

The J gene is TRBJ2-7, the V gene TRBV6-6, with TRBD2 as a possible D gene (5 bases). This CDR3 comprises 12 residues. Germline CDR1 is MNHNY and CDR2 is SVGAGI (reference sequence). The germline V and J ends were trimmed by 2 bases and 7 bases, with 9 bases remaining between them. The CDR3 here is CASSYTRGEQYF. The CDR3 nucleotides read TGTGCCAGCAGTTACACCCGCGGGGAGCAGTACTTC.

The gene calls are TRBV21-1 and TRBJ2-7; the table's D call, TRBD2, was not checked against the DNA. TRBV21-1 counts as a pseudogene. The CDR3 consists of 19 residues. Written as DNA, the CDR3 is TGTGCCAGCACCCGGAGACTCACCTATCGGGGGATTAGCTCCTACGAGCAGTACTTC. Encoded protein: CASTRRLTYRGISSYEQYF.

The rearrangement joins TRBV10-3 to TRBJ2-1, with D possibly matching TRBD1 (6 bases). The germline CDR1 and CDR2 sequences are ENHRY and SYGVKD. The CDR3 consists of 14 residues. Trimming left V 6 bases short and J 0 bases short, with 9 bases between. The CDR3 DNA follows: TGTGCCATCAGGGGCAGGGGCTCCTACAATGAGCAGTTCTTC. This sequence encodes CAIRGRGSYNEQFF.

The chain uses TRBV7-2 and TRBJ2-7; D is possibly TRBD1 (6 bases). Germline values: CDR1 SGHTA, CDR2 FQGNSA. V shed 0 bases and J shed 4 bases, with 19 bases lying between them. The CDR3 is 17 residues long. In DNA form, the CDR3 reads TGTGCCAGCAGCTTAGCGGGTGGGCCAGGGGCGAAGTACGAGCAGTACTTC. Translated: CASSLAGGPGAKYEQYF.

This chain joins TRBV27 and TRBJ2-5; 7 bases align to TRBD1. The tail of the sequence fits TRBJ2-7 better, so the J call may be wrong. Germline CDR1 and CDR2: MNHEY and SMNVEV (reference sequence). The CDR3 covers 16 residues. The CDR3 DNA follows: TGTGCCAGCAGTTTATCCTTCAGGGGGATTTCCTACGAGCAGTACTTC. Residues: CASSLSFRGISYEQYF.

The rearrangement joins TRBV7-8 to TRBJ1-1; possible D gene TRBD1, 5 bases. Germline assignment: CDR1 SGHVS and CDR2 FQNEAQ. The CDR3 loop spans 17 amino acids. The ends were cut back, 1 base at V and 6 bases at J, with 21 bases in the middle. The CDR3, as DNA: TGTGCCAGCAGCTTAGGGAGGGGCGCATTGATGGGAGCTGAAGCTTTCTTT. Protein: CASSLGRGALMGAEAFF.

V is TRBV7-2 and J is TRBJ2-5; tentatively, D is TRBD2 (6 bases). The CDR3 sequence is 14 residues long. Deletions cut 6 bases from V and 2 bases from J, with 13 bases between. Germline CDR1 is SGHTA and CDR2 is FQGNSA. DNA for the CDR3: TGTGCCAGCAGTAGAGTTCGGGGGCAAGAGACCCAGTACTTC. Protein: CASSRVRGQETQYF.

The chain joins TRBV6-5 to TRBJ2-1, with D perhaps TRBD2 (7 bases). The CDR3 length is 16 residues. V gave up 2 bases and J gave up 4 bases, with 15 bases separating them. The germline V gene encodes CDR1 MNHEY and CDR2 SVGAGI. The CDR3 loop is CASSYGGGGGYNEQFF. The CDR3 DNA follows: TGTGCCAGCAGTTACGGTGGGGGAGGGGGGTACAATGAGCAGTTCTTC.

The rearrangement uses TRBV4-3 and TRBJ2-3; a possible D gene is TRBD2 (5 bases). The CDR3 spans 14 residues. The germline CDR1 and CDR2 sequences are LGHNA and YSLEER. V lost 0 bases and J lost 5, with 9 bases in between. CDR3 DNA: TGCGCCAGCAGCCAAGAACTAGTGGGAGATACGCAGTATTTT. It translates to CASSQELVGDTQYF.

The chain is built from TRBV11-3 and TRBJ2-5, with 7 bases matching TRBD2. The J call is uncertain, as TRBJ2-7 better fits the DNA end. Germline V CDR1 and CDR2: SGHNT, YENEEA. The CDR3 has 15 residues. As DNA, the CDR3 is TGTGCCAGCAGCACCAGACTAGCCGAGTACTACGAGCAGTACTTC. This translates into CASSTRLAEYYEQYF.

This clone showed up just a few times. The chain carries TRBV13 and TRBJ2-7; D is uncertain. V shed 1 base and J shed 5 bases, with 9 bases lying between them. This CDR3 comprises 13 residues. Germline CDR1 PRHDT, CDR2 FYEKMQ (reference sequence). The CDR3 DNA reads TGTGCCAGCAGCTTAGCCTGGCCGAACGAGCAGTACTTC. It codes for CASSLAWPNEQYF.

The V gene is TRBV2, the J gene TRBJ2-1; D call uncertain. This CDR3 contains 12 residues. Germline loops: CDR1 SNHLY, CDR2 FYNNEI. Trimming removed 7 bases from V and 9 bases from J, with 13 bases in between. The CDR3 DNA sequence: TGTGCCAGCAACCTCCAGGATACTGAGCAGTTCTTC. Its protein product is CASNLQDTEQFF. The variable domain in full, with the rest retrieved from reference TRBV2 and TRBJ2-1, is EPEVTQTPSHQVTQMGQEVILRCVPISNHLYFYWYRQILGQKVEFLVSFYNNEISEKSEIFDDQFSVERPDGSNFTLKIRSTKLEDSAMYFCASNLQDTEQFFGPGTRLTVL.

This clone has only a few counts. This chain uses TRBV7-9 with TRBJ1-1; the D is unclear. Deletions cut 5 bases from V and 7 bases from J, with 11 bases between. Germline CDR1 SEHNR, CDR2 FQNEAQ (reference sequence). This CDR3 has 12 amino acids. CDR3 in amino acids: CASSPRFGEAFF. The CDR3 DNA is TGTGCCAGCAGCCCTCGATTCGGTGAAGCTTTCTTT.